This T cell receptor beta chain was found in a study of Japanese encephalitis immunity and Zika vaccine responses. Study information: ZIKV 15-mer peptides overlapped by 11 residues and had predicted affinity under 50 nM.

This clonotype is categorized as hyperexpanded. For less than seven days, PBMCs labeled with CFSE were cultured with peptide pools at roughly 0.94 ug/mL each. The sort collected unfixed, live, CD56-CD19-CD16-CD3+CD4+ CFSE-low proliferating CD4 T cells. TCRdb reprocessed the 5' RACE reads with MiXCR, giving one entry per CDR3 protein. The sample shows around 340 distinct CDR3 sequences, around 3.6% of them seen only once. Findings and caveats of the study: Which single peptides drove cross-reactivity remains unknown here.

The starting material was antigen-activated CD4+ T cells from blood, cultured, obtained during a Zika inactivated vaccine study. The receptor was isolated from an adult woman who received an inactivated Zika virus vaccine.

CDR3 nucleotide sequence: TGTGCCAGCGCTAGCGGGGGGAGCACAGATACGCAGTATTTT. Its translation: CASASGGSTDTQYF. The chain couples TRBV6-2 or TRBV6-3 to TRBJ2-3, with 11 positions matching TRBD2. Germline-derived CDR1 and CDR2 are MNHEY and SVGEGT. The V segment lost 8 bases and the J segment 0 bases; nucleotides outside the gene matches: 1. The CDR3 covers 14 residues.